A single T cell receptor (beta chain) is shown here with its context. The clone's antigen remains unknown. Nothing much larger sits one base from this clone, and base qualities are not available. The CDR3 runs 17 amino acids, cysteine and phenylalanine included. Here the CDR3 DNA is all that survives: 51 bases in frame from base 1. V is pruned by 4 bases and J by 4 bases, leaving 10 bases of the junction without a gene match. CDR1 and CDR2, looked up from the germline V gene, are LGHNT and FRNRAP. TCRbeta CDR3 regions were amplified from genomic DNA by means of the immunoSEQ Assay, a bias-controlled multiplex PCR. In the source study's methods: Nucleated cell counts per sample were estimated from amplification of reference gene primers within the assay. Sequence reads were collapsed and filtered to measure the absolute abundance of every unique TCRbeta CDR3 rearrangement. Productive Simpson clonality was computed per sample as the square root of Simpson's diversity index over productive rearrangements. Imported from immuneACCESS, the table was reduced by TCRdb to in-frame sequences with V and J called. These copies leave out some clones; in studies compared against another copy, an unresolved V gene accounts for under half, and the cause of the remainder is not known. V and J calls and clone size follow that table, whereas D and trimming were derived from the DNA. The sample data list under 150,000 clones, and approximately 90% of these were observed just once. Approximately 8% of the sample lies in the top ten.

This entry comes from a study of blood T cell repertoires in COVID-19 (dated by TCRdb to 2018 to 2020). Study-level background: The collaborator samples originated in the United States, Italy and Spain and spanned the acute and convalescent phases of COVID-19. The dataset comprised deeply sampled blood TCRbeta repertoires from subjects exposed to, actively infected with, or recovered from COVID-19. A freely available public database, intended as a resource for researchers studying the immune response to SARS-CoV-2, is where the repertoires were released. A de-identified subject ID, COVID-19 status, age in years and sex were almost always included in the sample metadata. The samples were drawn from two sources: the first 160 participants of the ongoing ImmuneRACE study, and 1,254 subjects contributed by 6 global collaborators. Where HLA class I and class II types were available, the types were taken from metadata supplied by the sample provider, not from assay-based typing. The material from the prospective study consisted of cDNA or gDNA derived from T cells, B-cell-depleted T cells, or PBMCs.

Each collaborating institution followed its own protocols to collect whole blood in K2EDTA tubes. For TCRbeta analysis, collaborators shipped samples as frozen whole blood, isolated PBMCs, or DNA extracted from either of those sample types. Study-level results and caveats: How much clinical and demographic metadata was included differed by source and by participant, and the metadata was provided uncurated.

Sequencing used peripheral blood. The source is a man between 50 and 59 years old with acute or convalescent COVID-19. Here the chain combines TRBV12-5 and TRBJ2-1; TRBD2 agrees with 10 junctional bases. This receptor carries the CDR3 CASGYEGSSGSYNEQFF. In nucleotides, the sequence is TGTGCTAGTGGTTACGAGGGGTCTAGCGGGAGTTACAATGAGCAGTTCTTC.